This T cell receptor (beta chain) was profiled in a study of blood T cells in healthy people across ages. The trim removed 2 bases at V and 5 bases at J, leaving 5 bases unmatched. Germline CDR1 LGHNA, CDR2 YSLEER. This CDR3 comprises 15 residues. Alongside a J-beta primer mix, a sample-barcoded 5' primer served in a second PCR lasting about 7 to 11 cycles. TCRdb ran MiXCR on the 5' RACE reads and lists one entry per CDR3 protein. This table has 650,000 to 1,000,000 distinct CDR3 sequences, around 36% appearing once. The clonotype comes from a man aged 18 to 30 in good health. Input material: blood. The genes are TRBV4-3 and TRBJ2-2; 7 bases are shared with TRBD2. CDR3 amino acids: CASSQFGRGTGELFF. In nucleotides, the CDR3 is TGCGCCAGCAGCCAATTTGGGCGGGGGACCGGGGAGCTGTTTTTT.